This T cell receptor beta chain was recorded in a study of T cells in women clearing cervical HPV infection. Study-level background: Case blood drawn at lesion detection; control blood after infection cleared. Study-wide findings and caveats: CIN3+ cases had significantly higher TCR repertoire richness than controls, but evenness did not differ.

The germline gives CDR1 GTSNPN, CDR2 SVGIG (reference sequence). V was trimmed by 4 bases and J by 6 bases, leaving 15 bases between them. CDR3 size: 13 residues. A note on this clone: No antigen is known for it. The read halts 3 residues ahead of the CDR3 end, with the missing end drawn from the germline J gene.

The repertoire was sequenced with immunoSEQ multiplex PCR; TCRdb's copy has only in-frame clones and lacks some. This listing includes more than 25,000 clones. The sample comprised blood buffy coat. The receptor was isolated from a woman aged 18 to 75 with a cervical HPV16 infection that either progressed to CIN3+ or cleared (not recorded which). The rearrangement uses TRBV30 and TRBJ1-1; tentatively, D is TRBD1 (5 bases). The sequenced part of the CDR3 DNA is TGTGCCTGGAATCAGGGAAGATATGCTGAA. This sequence encodes CAWNQGRYAE. The entire CDR3 sequence reads CAWNQGRYAEAFF.